These 21 T cell receptor beta chains were sequenced from one sample in a study of CXCR3-negative and CXCR3-positive naive CD8 T cells. The authors prepared UMI-labeled TRB cDNA libraries by 5' RACE. TCRdb re-called the 5' RACE reads; one entry per CDR3 protein, DNA not given. The sample data list under 25,000 distinct CDR3 sequences. The sequenced sample was memory CD8+ T cells from blood. The receptors stem from a human donor in good health. Some clones in this sample may be carry-over from other donors' samples.

The CDR3 reads CASSPRVDYNEQFF. V and J are TRBV7-6 and TRBJ2-1. CDR1 SGHVS and CDR2 FNYEAQ come from the germline V gene. The CDR3 is 14 residues long.

The genes are TRBV6-6 and TRBJ2-1; the D call from TCRdb, TRBD2, cannot be confirmed without DNA. Germline V gene data show CDR1 as MNHNY and CDR2 as SVGAGI (reference sequence). The CDR3 covers 16 residues. CDR3 amino acids: CASSPELAGARNEQFF.

The chain is built from TRBV20-1 and TRBJ2-7; TCRdb calls TRBD1, which cannot be checked without DNA. The germline CDR1 and CDR2 sequences are DFQATT and SNEGSKA (reference sequence). The CDR3 spans 16 residues. CDR3: CSAEAPGQGASYEQYF.

The J gene is TRBJ1-4, the V gene TRBV20-1; TCRdb's D call, TRBD1, is unchecked because there is no DNA. The CDR3 is 15 residues long. CDR1 is DFQATT, CDR2 SNEGSKA, per germline (reference sequence). CDR3 sequence: CSASPPTGVPKKLFF.

The chain uses TRBV5-6 and TRBJ2-6; TCRdb outputs TRBD2, but without DNA this stays unchecked. CDR3 length equals 20 residues. Germline V gene data show CDR1 as SGHDT and CDR2 as YYEEEE. Here the CDR3 reads CASSLGVLAGETSGANVLTF. The complete variable domain, with remaining parts taken from reference TRBV5-6 and TRBJ2-6, reads DAGVTQSPTHLIKTRGQQVTLRCSPKSGHDTVSWYQQALGQGPQFIFQYYEEEERQRGNFPDRFSGHQFPNYSSELNVNALLLGDSALYLCASSLGVLAGETSGANVLTFGAGSRLTVL.

This chain connects TRBV7-9 to TRBJ2-7; TCRdb proposes TRBD1, but this gene call is untestable without DNA. The CDR3 consists of 14 residues. CDR1 is SEHNR, CDR2 FQNEAQ, per germline (reference sequence). The CDR3 loop is CASSGGTEPYEQYF.

The J gene is TRBJ2-7, the V gene TRBV6-5; the TCRdb D gene call, TRBD1, has no DNA to confirm it. The germline V gene has CDR1 MNHEY and CDR2 SVGAGI. This CDR3 contains 20 residues. CDR3 residues: CASSLHNIDRAGGFSYEQYF.

CDR3 sequence reads: CASSGAGVDNSPLHF. J is TRBJ1-6 and V is TRBV18; TCRdb proposes TRBD1, but this gene call is untestable without DNA. The CDR3 runs to 15 residues. CDR1 is KGHSH and CDR2 is LQKENI in the germline V gene. The whole variable domain, filled in from reference TRBV18 and TRBJ1-6, reads NAGVMQNPRHLVRRRGQEARLRCSPMKGHSHVYWYRQLPEEGLKFMVYLQKENIIDESGMPKERFSAEFPKEGPSILRIQQVVRGDSAAYFCASSGAGVDNSPLHFGNGTRLTVT.

The chain joins TRBV5-6 to TRBJ1-2; TCRdb's D gene call, TRBD1, goes unchecked for lack of DNA. Per germline, CDR1 SGHDT and CDR2 YYEEEE. The CDR3 runs 15 residues. This chain's CDR3 is CASSPQTGGVYGYTF. The entire variable domain, with the rest obtained from reference TRBV5-6 and TRBJ1-2, is as follows: DAGVTQSPTHLIKTRGQQVTLRCSPKSGHDTVSWYQQALGQGPQFIFQYYEEEERQRGNFPDRFSGHQFPNYSSELNVNALLLGDSALYLCASSPQTGGVYGYTFGSGTRLTVV.

The V call is TRBV23-1, the J call TRBJ2-7; as DNA is missing, the TRBD1 call by TCRdb cannot be tested. TRBV23-1 is identified as an open reading frame with a role that is uncertain. The CDR3 sequence is 15 residues long. CDR3 region: CASRVRDPSSYEQYF.

V and J are TRBV6-4 and TRBJ2-4; TCRdb lists TRBD2, though no DNA is available to test this call. The CDR3 length is 15 residues. CDR1 and CDR2 (germline): MRHNA, SNTAGT. CDR3 in amino acids: CASSSGTAEGNIQYF.

The genes are TRBV29-1 and TRBJ2-7; TCRdb returns TRBD1, unconfirmable since there is no DNA. This CDR3 is built from 14 residues. CDR1 is SQVTM, CDR2 ANQGSEA, per germline. The CDR3: CSVRIRGDSYEQYF.

The chain employs TRBV7-8 and TRBJ2-2; the TCRdb D gene call, TRBD1, has no DNA to confirm it. CDR1 is SGHVS and CDR2 is FQNEAQ in the germline V gene. CDR3 length equals 14 residues. CDR3 loop: CASSLVGSAGELFF.

This chain joins TRBV29-1 and TRBJ1-1. This CDR3 has 12 amino acids. The germline V gene has CDR1 SQVTM and CDR2 ANQGSEA. The CDR3 here is CSVVGINTEAFF. Full variable domain (missing parts from reference TRBV29-1 and TRBJ1-1): SAVISQKPSRDICQRGTSLTIQCQVDSQVTMMFWYRQQPGQSLTLIATANQGSEATYESGFVIDKFPISRPNLTFSTLTVSNMSPEDSSIYLCSVVGINTEAFFGQGTRLTVV.

The chain uses TRBV10-3 and TRBJ2-7; lacking DNA, the TRBD1 call made by TCRdb goes unchecked. The CDR3 covers 14 residues. In germline, CDR1 is ENHRY, CDR2 SYGVKD. The CDR3 reads CAISTGSSSYEQYF.

The chain joins TRBV29-1 to TRBJ2-2. The CDR3 length is 14 residues. In germline, CDR1 is SQVTM, CDR2 ANQGSEA. The CDR3 loop reads CSVEGWGRPGELFF.

The gene calls are TRBV29-1 and TRBJ2-7; absent DNA, TCRdb's TRBD1 call cannot be checked. CDR3 length equals 14 residues. Germline V gene lookup returns CDR1 SQVTM and CDR2 ANQGSEA. This CDR3 reads CSVEAGAPLGEQYF.

This clonotype is identified as medium-sized from frequency. The rearrangement joins TRBV4-2 to TRBJ2-2. Germline V gene lookup returns CDR1 LGHNA and CDR2 YNFKEQ. This CDR3 has 15 residues. Here the CDR3 reads CASSQELGNTGELFF.

The CDR3 loop reads CASSTQRGVYTDTQYF. J is TRBJ2-3 and V is TRBV7-8; as DNA is missing, the TRBD2 call by TCRdb cannot be tested. CDR1 is SGHVS and CDR2 is FQNEAQ in the germline V gene. This CDR3 region has 16 residues.

The CDR3 sequence is CASSHRDSSYEQYF. The chain couples TRBV7-9 to TRBJ2-7; TCRdb returns TRBD1, unconfirmable since there is no DNA. Germline loops: CDR1 SEHNR, CDR2 FQNEAQ (reference sequence). The CDR3 is made up of 14 amino acids.

The rearrangement joins TRBV28 to TRBJ1-1. The length of the CDR3 is 12 residues. Looked up from germline, CDR1 is MDHEN and CDR2 is SYDVKM. CDR3: CASRTGEPEAFF. The full variable domain, with the rest looked up from reference TRBV28 and TRBJ1-1, is DVKVTQSSRYLVKRTGEKVFLECVQDMDHENMFWYRQDPGLGLRLIYFSYDVKMKEKGDIPEGYSVSREKKERFSLILESASTNQTSMYLCASRTGEPEAFFGQGTRLTVV.